The next 29 T cell receptor beta chains were all read from a single sample in a study of blood T cell repertoires in COVID-19. Generated by immunoSEQ multiplex PCR, the TCRdb table keeps only in-frame clones and is missing some. The sample carries approximately 450,000 clones, approximately 90% recorded once. The sequenced sample was peripheral blood. The origin of the receptors is a woman aged 25 to 45 with acute or convalescent COVID-19.

CDR3 in amino acids: CAISEITGTEDEQFF. In nucleotides, the CDR3 is TGTGCCATCAGTGAGATCACGGGGACTGAGGATGAGCAGTTCTTC. The rearrangement joins TRBV10-3 to TRBJ2-1; D might be TRBD2 (6 bases). There are 15 residues in the CDR3. The germline V gene encodes CDR1 ENHRY and CDR2 SYGVKD. The V and J ends lost 2 bases and 8 bases respectively, with 16 bases between them.

This sequence joins TRBV5-4 and TRBJ1-5; D gene unclear. V lost 4 bases to trimming and J lost 4 bases, with 12 bases between them. This CDR3 is built from 14 residues. Germline V CDR1 and CDR2: SGHNT, YYREEE (reference sequence). CDR3 sequence (DNA): TGTGCCAGCAGCCTTCACGGGAGGAATCAGCCCCAGCATTTT. Translating it yields CASSLHGRNQPQHF. The full variable domain, with the rest looked up from reference TRBV5-4 and TRBJ1-5, is ETGVTQSPTHLIKTRGQQVTLRCSSQSGHNTVSWYQQALGQGPQFIFQYYREEENGRGNFPPRFSGLQFPNYSSELNVNALELDDSALYLCASSLHGRNQPQHFGDGTRLSIL.

The chain combines TRBV6-5 with TRBJ2-2; D perhaps matches TRBD1 (6 bases). In germline, CDR1 is MNHEY, CDR2 SVGAGI. V lost 8 bases and J 1 base, leaving 11 bases between the germline ends. The CDR3 has 14 residues. The CDR3 region has the DNA TGTGCCAGCCTCGGCAGGGGGAACACCGGGGAGCTGTTTTTT. Protein sequence: CASLGRGNTGELFF.

This clone was detected only a few times. This rearrangement joins TRBV5-5 to TRBJ2-1, with a tentative D call TRBD1 (5 bases). The CDR3 is 15 amino acids. Germline-derived CDR1 and CDR2 are SGHKS and YYEKEE (reference sequence). The V gene lost 0 bases and the J gene lost 2 bases, with 9 bases spanning the gap. CDR3 DNA: TGTGCCAGCAGCTTGGTGCAGGGTCCCTACAATGAGCAGTTCTTC. It yields the protein CASSLVQGPYNEQFF. Drawing the rest from reference TRBV5-5 and TRBJ2-1, the complete variable domain is DAGVTQSPTHLIKTRGQQVTLRCSPISGHKSVSWYQQVLGQGPQFIFQYYEKEERGRGNFPDRFSARQFPNYSSELNVNALLLGDSALYLCASSLVQGPYNEQFFGPGTRLTVL.

This sequence joins TRBV9 and TRBJ2-1, with 12 bases identical to TRBD1. This CDR3 is built from 16 residues. Germline trimming cut 3 bases from V and 9 bases from J; bases unmatched to any gene: 10. Germline loops: CDR1 SGDLS, CDR2 YYNGEE. As DNA, the CDR3 is TGTGCCAGCAGCGACCCCCCGGGACAGGGGGCCGGTGAGCAGTTCTTC. Its translation: CASSDPPGQGAGEQFF. Complete variable domain (other parts from reference TRBV9 and TRBJ2-1): DSGVTQTPKHLITATGQRVTLRCSPRSGDLSVYWYQQSLDQGLQFLIQYYNGEERAKGNILERFSAQQFPDLHSELNLSSLELGDSALYFCASSDPPGQGAGEQFFGPGTRLTVL.

Points on this clone: A much larger clone lies one base from this, so it may be a read error. V usage is TRBV6-6 and J usage is TRBJ1-1; TRBD1 agrees at 8 bases. Germline V gene lookup returns CDR1 MNHNY and CDR2 SVGAGI (reference sequence). V lost 6 bases, J lost 1 base, and 4 bases stayed unmatched. The CDR3 is 14 residues long. CDR3 sequence reads: CASRAGTGNTEAFF. The DNA of the CDR3 is TGTGCCAGCAGAGCCGGGACAGGGAACACTGAAGCTTTCTTT.

The rearrangement uses TRBV7-9 and TRBJ2-2; 8 bases map to TRBD1. CDR1 is SEHNR, CDR2 FQNEAQ, per germline (reference sequence). CDR3 length equals 15 residues. The V segment lost 4 bases and the J segment 6 bases; nucleotides outside the gene matches: 7. The CDR3 here is CASSSRTGRSGELFF. The CDR3 DNA follows: TGTGCCAGCAGCTCCCGGACAGGGAGATCCGGGGAGCTGTTTTTT.

This chain connects TRBV9 to TRBJ1-6; 10 nucleotides line up with TRBD1. The CDR3 covers 15 residues. V lost 2 bases to trimming and J lost 5 bases; unmatched junction nucleotides: 1. In germline, CDR1 is SGDLS, CDR2 YYNGEE. CDR3 DNA: TGTGCCAGCAGCGTTGGGACAGGGGATAATTCACCCCTCCACTTT. Its translation: CASSVGTGDNSPLHF.

This clone was found a few times. This CDR3 reads CASRWTSGEYEQYF. CDR3 bases: TGTGCCAGCAGGTGGACTAGCGGGGAGTACGAGCAGTACTTC. The V gene is TRBV2, the J gene TRBJ2-7, with 12 bases aligning to TRBD2. The germline CDR1 and CDR2 sequences are SNHLY and FYNNEI. V shed 6 bases and J 4 bases; nucleotides not matched to a gene: 4. This CDR3 is built from 14 residues.

This sequence joins TRBV7-9 and TRBJ1-1; D may be TRBD1 (6 bases). The length of the CDR3 is 13 residues. From germline, CDR1 is SEHNR and CDR2 FQNEAQ (reference sequence). Trimming removed 1 base from V and 11 bases from J, with 14 bases in between. DNA of the CDR3: TGTGCCAGCAGCTTAGAAACAGGGCCCCCTGCTTTCTTT. Translation gives CASSLETGPPAFF.

DNA for the CDR3: TGTGCCAGCAGAAGACTAGCGGGGGGGCCACGAGATACGCAGTATTTT. Protein product: CASRRLAGGPRDTQYF. V is TRBV2 and J is TRBJ2-3, with 14 positions matching TRBD2. Germline CDR1 reads SNHLY; CDR2 reads FYNNEI. The CDR3 has 16 residues. The junction had 7 bases not matched to a gene; V was cut back by 6 bases and J by 5 bases.

This chain uses TRBV5-4 with TRBJ2-1, with D perhaps matching TRBD1 (6 bases). Germline V lookup: CDR1 SGHNT, CDR2 YYREEE (reference sequence). Deletions cut 4 bases from V and 5 bases from J, with 13 bases between. This CDR3 is built from 14 residues. The CDR3 sequence: CASSLLGQNNEQFF. CDR3 DNA: TGTGCCAGCAGCCTACTAGGACAGAACAATGAGCAGTTCTTC. Full variable domain (missing parts from reference TRBV5-4 and TRBJ2-1): ETGVTQSPTHLIKTRGQQVTLRCSSQSGHNTVSWYQQALGQGPQFIFQYYREEENGRGNFPPRFSGLQFPNYSSELNVNALELDDSALYLCASSLLGQNNEQFFGPGTRLTVL.

The J gene is TRBJ2-7, the V gene TRBV5-1; D gene unclear. The germline V gene has CDR1 SGHRS and CDR2 YFSETQ. The CDR3 is 12 amino acids. Trimming stripped 0 bases from V and 5 bases from J, with 6 bases between. The CDR3 DNA follows: TGCGCCAGCAGCTTGGAACAAGACGAGCAGTACTTC. Its translation: CASSLEQDEQYF.

Here the CDR3 reads CASSLRRGYEQYF. In nucleotides, the CDR3 is TGTGCCAGCAGCTTACGGCGGGGCTACGAGCAGTACTTC. J is TRBJ2-7 and V is TRBV7-3; perhaps TRBD2 as D (6 bases). Looked up from germline, CDR1 is SGHTA and CDR2 is FQGTGA. This CDR3 has 13 residues. Trimming took off 2 bases at V and 3 bases at J, with 8 bases between the two ends. Based on the CDR3 plus reference TRBV7-3 and TRBJ2-7, the full variable domain is GAGVSQTPSNKVTEKGKYVELRCDPISGHTALYWYRQSLGQGPEFLIYFQGTGAADDSGLPNDRFFAVRPEGSVSTLKIQRTERGDSAVYLCASSLRRGYEQYFGPGTRLTVT.

This rearrangement joins TRBV12-3 or TRBV12-4 to TRBJ2-1; D unresolved. CDR3 length: 11 residues. Trimming took off 2 bases at V and 11 bases at J, with 7 bases between the two ends. CDR3 DNA sequence: TGTGCCAGCAGTTTATTATATCAGCAGTTCTTC. This encodes CASSLLYQQFF.

The CDR3 loop is CATEDRHYSGNTIYF. The CDR3, as DNA: TGTGCCACCGAGGACAGACATTACTCTGGAAACACCATATATTTT. J is TRBJ1-3 and V is TRBV6-5; D is possibly TRBD1 (6 bases). V was trimmed by 10 bases and J by 0 bases, leaving 16 bases between them. This CDR3 spans 15 amino acids. Germline lookup yields CDR1 MNHEY and CDR2 SVGAGI.

The chain links TRBV2 to TRBJ2-3; 13 bases match TRBD2. Germline CDR1 SNHLY, CDR2 FYNNEI. The CDR3 runs 14 residues. With 8 bases clipped from V and 2 bases from J, the junction kept 1 base outside the gene matches. Written as DNA, the CDR3 is TGTGCCAGCGGACTAGCGGGGGTCACAGATACGCAGTATTTT. The encoded protein is CASGLAGVTDTQYF.

The chain combines TRBV27 with TRBJ2-7; D may be TRBD1 (5 bases). CDR1 and CDR2 (germline): MNHEY, SMNVEV (reference sequence). The V end was cut by 2 bases, the J end by 3 bases, with 14 bases between. This CDR3 has 15 amino acids. CDR3 coding DNA: TGTGCCAGCAGTTTACGTGGGGCAGAACTCTACGAGCAGTACTTC. This codes for CASSLRGAELYEQYF.

The V call is TRBV2, the J call TRBJ2-5; the D is unclear. Germline V gives CDR1 SNHLY, CDR2 FYNNEI. The CDR3 totals 13 residues. Trimming pared 3 bases from V and 3 bases from J, leaving 8 bases between. The CDR3: CASSDRHKETQYF. For the CDR3, the DNA is TGTGCCAGCAGTGACCGACATAAAGAGACCCAGTACTTC.

The V gene is TRBV10-3, the J gene TRBJ2-7; 9 bases are shared with TRBD1. The CDR3 is made up of 13 amino acids. With V trimmed by 6 bases and J by 4 bases, 4 bases remained unmatched. Germline V gives CDR1 ENHRY, CDR2 SYGVKD. For the CDR3, the DNA is TGTGCCATCAGCCGTGGGACAGGGTACGAGCAGTACTTC. Residues: CAISRGTGYEQYF.

This chain links TRBV5-1 with TRBJ2-1; TRBD2 is a possible D gene (5 bases). The CDR3 totals 13 residues. Germline V CDR1 and CDR2: SGHRS, YFSETQ. Trimming stripped 4 bases from V and 6 bases from J, with 11 bases between. CDR3 sequence (DNA): TGCGCCAGCAGCCGAAACGGGGTCAATGAGCAGTTCTTC. Translation: CASSRNGVNEQFF.

This chain joins TRBV5-6 and TRBJ1-5; TRBD1 matches 11 bases. J lost 4 bases, V lost 5 bases, and 8 bases had no gene match. The CDR3 has 16 residues. Per the germline V gene, CDR1 is SGHDT and CDR2 is YYEEEE. CDR3 coding DNA: TGTGCCAGCAGTCGCTTTGGGACAGGGGGAAATCAGCCCCAGCATTTT. Its protein is CASSRFGTGGNQPQHF.

The table lists this clone with a count of one. The gene calls are TRBV28 and TRBJ2-5; D ambiguous. V was pared by 6 bases and J by 5 bases, with 13 bases between. Germline V gives CDR1 MDHEN, CDR2 SYDVKM. The CDR3 covers 13 residues. The CDR3 loop reads CASRSGAGETQYF. CDR3 DNA sequence: TGTGCCAGCAGATCTGGTGCCGGGGAGACCCAGTACTTC.

The genes are TRBV7-9 and TRBJ2-7; D not resolved. CDR1 is SEHNR and CDR2 is FQNEAQ in the germline V gene (reference sequence). The CDR3 contains 13 residues. V was cut by 1 base and J by 1 base, with 5 bases left in between. For the CDR3, the DNA is TGTGCCAGCAGCTTAGTATCGTCCTACGAGCAGTACTTC. Protein: CASSLVSSYEQYF.

The CDR3 nucleotides read TGCGCCAGCAGCCAAGAGCTTAACAGTTATTCACCCCTCCACTTT. It codes for CASSQELNSYSPLHF. The genes are TRBV4-1 and TRBJ1-6, with D unresolved. Germline lookup yields CDR1 MGHRA and CDR2 YSYEKL. The V end was cut by 0 bases, the J end by 8 bases, with 11 bases between. The CDR3 extends over 15 amino acids.

The V call is TRBV2, the J call TRBJ2-3; D perhaps matches TRBD1 (6 bases). Trimming shortened V by 6 bases and J by 2 bases, and 9 bases separated the two germline ends. Germline CDR1 SNHLY, CDR2 FYNNEI. The CDR3 is made up of 13 amino acids. The CDR3 DNA follows: TGTGCCAGCAGGACAGGCGCCACAGATACGCAGTATTTT. Its translation is CASRTGATDTQYF. The full variable domain, its missing parts supplied by reference TRBV2 and TRBJ2-3, is EPEVTQTPSHQVTQMGQEVILRCVPISNHLYFYWYRQILGQKVEFLVSFYNNEISEKSEIFDDQFSVERPDGSNFTLKIRSTKLEDSAMYFCASRTGATDTQYFGPGTRLTVL.

This chain's CDR3 is CASSFFTDISSWDTEAFF. Here the CDR3 DNA reads TGTGCCAGCAGTTTCTTTACGGACATCTCCTCCTGGGACACTGAAGCTTTCTTT. The rearrangement links TRBV28 to TRBJ1-1; D possibly corresponds to TRBD1 (5 bases). V was pared by 3 bases and J by 3 bases, with 23 bases between. The CDR3 has 18 residues. The germline CDR1 and CDR2 sequences are MDHEN and SYDVKM.

The chain uses TRBV9 and TRBJ2-1; 9 bases map to TRBD1. This CDR3 comprises 14 residues. The trim removed 8 bases at V and 7 bases at J, leaving 10 bases unmatched. Germline V lookup: CDR1 SGDLS, CDR2 YYNGEE. CDR3 sequence reads: CASTGGLFSNEQFF. Here the CDR3 DNA reads TGTGCCAGTACAGGGGGCCTTTTTTCGAATGAGCAGTTCTTC.

This clone appeared a single time. The chain has TRBV7-3 and TRBJ1-2, with D possibly matching TRBD1 (6 bases). Trimming pared 4 bases from V and 13 bases from J, leaving 19 bases between. Germline lookup yields CDR1 SGHTA and CDR2 FQGTGA. The length of the CDR3 is 13 residues. In DNA form, the CDR3 reads TGTGCCAGCAGCTCCCAACAGGGTGTTGGAGTCACCTTC. Translation: CASSSQQGVGVTF.